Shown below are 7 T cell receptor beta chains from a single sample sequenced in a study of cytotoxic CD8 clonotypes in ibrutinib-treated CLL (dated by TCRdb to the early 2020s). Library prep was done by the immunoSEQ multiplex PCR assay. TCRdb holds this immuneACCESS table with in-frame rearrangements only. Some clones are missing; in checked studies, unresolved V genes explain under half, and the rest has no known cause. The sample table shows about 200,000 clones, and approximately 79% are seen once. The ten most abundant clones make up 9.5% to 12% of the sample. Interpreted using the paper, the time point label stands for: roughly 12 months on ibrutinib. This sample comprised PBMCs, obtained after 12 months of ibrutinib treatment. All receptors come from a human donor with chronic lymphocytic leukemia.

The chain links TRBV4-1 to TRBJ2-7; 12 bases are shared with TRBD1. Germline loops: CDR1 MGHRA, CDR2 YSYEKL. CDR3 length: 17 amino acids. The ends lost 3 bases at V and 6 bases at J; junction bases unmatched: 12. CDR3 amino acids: CASSQNTPGQGAFEQYF. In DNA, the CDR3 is TGCGCCAGCAGCCAGAACACCCCGGGACAGGGGGCGTTCGAGCAGTACTTC.

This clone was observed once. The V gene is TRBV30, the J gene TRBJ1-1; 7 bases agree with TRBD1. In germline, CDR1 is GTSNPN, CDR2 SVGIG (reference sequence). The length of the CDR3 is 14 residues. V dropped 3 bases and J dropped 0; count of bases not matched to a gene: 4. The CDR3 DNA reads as TGTGCCTGGAGAGGGGACAGAATGAACACTGAAGCTTTCTTT. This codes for CAWRGDRMNTEAFF. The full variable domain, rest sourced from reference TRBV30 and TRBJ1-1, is SQTIHQWPATLVQPVGSPLSLECTVEGTSNPNLYWYRQAAGRGLQLLFYSVGIGQISSEVPQNLSASRPQDRQFILSSKKLLLSDSGFYLCAWRGDRMNTEAFFGQGTRLTVV.

The CDR3 loop is CASSPGGGYNEQFF. DNA of the CDR3: TGCGCCAGCAGCCCCGGGGGGGGCTACAATGAGCAGTTCTTC. The chain links TRBV5-1 to TRBJ2-1, with 8 nucleotides matching TRBD2. The CDR3 totals 14 residues. The V and J ends lost 4 bases and 3 bases, in that order; junction bases with no gene match: 3. Per the germline V gene, CDR1 is SGHRS and CDR2 is YFSETQ. Together with reference TRBV5-1 and TRBJ2-1, the CDR3 gives the full variable domain: KAGVTQTPRYLIKTRGQQVTLSCSPISGHRSVSWYQQTPGQGLQFLFEYFSETQRNKGNFPGRFSGRQFSNSRSEMNVSTLELGDSALYLCASSPGGGYNEQFFGPGTRLTVL.

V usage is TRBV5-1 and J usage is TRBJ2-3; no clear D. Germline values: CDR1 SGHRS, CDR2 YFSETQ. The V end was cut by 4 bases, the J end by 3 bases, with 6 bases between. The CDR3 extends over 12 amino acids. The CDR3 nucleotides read TGCGCCAGCAGCATCGATACAGATACGCAGTATTTT. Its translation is CASSIDTDTQYF.

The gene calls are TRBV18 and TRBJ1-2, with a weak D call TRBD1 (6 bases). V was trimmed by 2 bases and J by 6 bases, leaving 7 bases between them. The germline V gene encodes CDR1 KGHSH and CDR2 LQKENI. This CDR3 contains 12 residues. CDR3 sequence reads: CASSPGGHGYTF. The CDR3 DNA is TGTGCCAGCTCACCAGGGGGCCATGGCTACACCTTC. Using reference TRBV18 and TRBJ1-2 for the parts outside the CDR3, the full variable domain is NAGVMQNPRHLVRRRGQEARLRCSPMKGHSHVYWYRQLPEEGLKFMVYLQKENIIDESGMPKERFSAEFPKEGPSILRIQQVVRGDSAAYFCASSPGGHGYTFGSGTRLTVV.

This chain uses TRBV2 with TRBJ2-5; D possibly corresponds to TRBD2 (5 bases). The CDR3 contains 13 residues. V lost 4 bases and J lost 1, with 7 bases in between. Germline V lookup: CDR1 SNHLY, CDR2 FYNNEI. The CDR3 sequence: CASSASGQETQYF. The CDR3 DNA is TGTGCCAGCAGTGCGAGCGGCCAAGAGACCCAGTACTTC.

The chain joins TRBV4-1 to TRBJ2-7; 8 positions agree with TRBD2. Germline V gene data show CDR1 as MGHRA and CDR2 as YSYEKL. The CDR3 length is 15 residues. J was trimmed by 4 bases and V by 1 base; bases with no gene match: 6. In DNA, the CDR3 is TGCGCCAGCAGCCAAGCGGGGGGGCTCGGGTACGAGCAGTACTTC. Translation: CASSQAGGLGYEQYF.